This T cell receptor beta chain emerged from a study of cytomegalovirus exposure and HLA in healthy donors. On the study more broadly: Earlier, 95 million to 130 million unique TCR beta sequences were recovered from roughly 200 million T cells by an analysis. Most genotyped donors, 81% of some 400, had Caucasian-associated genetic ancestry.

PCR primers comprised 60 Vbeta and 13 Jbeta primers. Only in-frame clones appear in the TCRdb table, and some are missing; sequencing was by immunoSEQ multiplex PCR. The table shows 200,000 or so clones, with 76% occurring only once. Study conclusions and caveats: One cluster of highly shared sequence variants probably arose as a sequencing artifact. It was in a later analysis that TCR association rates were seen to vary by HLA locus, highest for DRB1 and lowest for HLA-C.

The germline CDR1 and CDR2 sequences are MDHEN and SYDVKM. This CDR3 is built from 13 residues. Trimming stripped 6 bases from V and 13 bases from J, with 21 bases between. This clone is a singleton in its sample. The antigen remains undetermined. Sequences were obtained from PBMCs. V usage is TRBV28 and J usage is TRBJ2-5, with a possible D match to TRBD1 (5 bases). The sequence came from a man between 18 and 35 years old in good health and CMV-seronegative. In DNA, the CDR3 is TGTGCCAGCAGCACCCCTTCGGACACCCTACTGTACTTC. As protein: CASSTPSDTLLYF. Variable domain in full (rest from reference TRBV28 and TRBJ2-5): DVKVTQSSRYLVKRTGEKVFLECVQDMDHENMFWYRQDPGLGLRLIYFSYDVKMKEKGDIPEGYSVSREKKERFSLILESASTNQTSMYLCASSTPSDTLLYFGPGTRLLVL.